This TCR beta chain was sequenced in a study of T cell responses to AZD1222 COVID-19 vaccine. Study-level information: Timing groups of about 4 and about 12 weeks for second doses were pooled.

Only in-frame clones appear in the TCRdb table, and some are missing; sequencing was by immunoSEQ multiplex PCR. The sample shows fewer than 120,000 clones, 88% of them seen only once. Study-wide findings and caveats: Among vaccine-associated CD4 TCRs, coverage spanned spike, with dominance at 160-218 and 743-854. Receipt of two AZD1222 doses was followed by a rise in Spike-specific TCR breadth and depth. The study identified only five to seven AZD1222 recipients as seropositive at baseline.

For this clone: What it binds is unknown.

The CDR3 length is 12 residues. Trimming removed 4 bases from V and 1 base from J, with 4 bases in between. Germline V gives CDR1 MDHEN, CDR2 SYDVKM. V usage is TRBV28 and J usage is TRBJ1-1; D not resolved. This material consisted of peripheral blood, taken on day 0 of AZD1222 vaccination. The receptor's source is an adult in good health. CDR3 coding DNA: TGTGCCAGCAGTTCCGGGAACACTGAAGCTTTCTTT. Its translation: CASSSGNTEAFF.